Below, one T cell receptor (beta chain) is given with its context. Per the authors' pipeline: The authors estimated nucleated cell counts from reference gene primer amplification. TCRdb's table, derived via immunoSEQ multiplex PCR, lists solely in-frame clones and lacks some. Clonal size and the V and J genes are those of that table, whereas D and trimming came from the DNA. The sample includes about 370,000 clones, approximately 92% seen only once; the top ten take 1%. After removal of 8 bases from V and 0 bases from J, the junction contained 7 bases not matched to a gene. Germline loops: CDR1 MDHEN, CDR2 SYDVKM. The CDR3 is 16 residues long. This entry comes from a study of blood T cell repertoires in COVID-19. About the research overall: Spain, Italy and the United States supplied samples that represented acute and convalescent COVID-19.

Recruitment covered fewer than 25 US areas and drew participants whose ages spanned roughly 18 to 100 years. Assignments of participants to cohorts depended upon their own reported clinical history. The chain combines TRBV28 with TRBJ1-5, with 10 bases fitting TRBD1. This clonotype originated in a man younger than 30 who had recovered from COVID-19. The sequenced sample consisted of PBMCs or T cells enriched from blood (not recorded which). The CDR3, as DNA: TGTGCCAGCCACCGGACAGGGGGTAGTAGCAATCAGCCCCAGCATTTT. The encoded protein is CASHRTGGSSNQPQHF. The whole variable domain, remainder taken from reference TRBV28 and TRBJ1-5, is DVKVTQSSRYLVKRTGEKVFLECVQDMDHENMFWYRQDPGLGLRLIYFSYDVKMKEKGDIPEGYSVSREKKERFSLILESASTNQTSMYLCASHRTGGSSNQPQHFGDGTRLSIL.